This T cell receptor (beta chain) was retrieved from a study of diagnostic markers for celiac disease (dated by TCRdb to about 2020). This sample was sequenced with an Illumina MiSeq. TCRdb reprocessed the reads and lists each CDR3 protein sequence as a single entry, with no DNA. The table for this sample records just over 1,500 distinct CDR3 sequences. The leading ten clones occupy roughly 10% of the sample. Its frequency places this clonotype as medium-sized (0.01 to 0.1%); no count is recorded. The clone's antigen remains unknown. What was sequenced was either unsorted cells or a sorted T cell fraction (not recorded which). This TCR came from a human donor.

For the CDR3, the sequence is CASSLDLGTGELFF. This chain joins TRBV5-1 to TRBJ2-2. There are 14 amino acids in the CDR3, from cysteine to phenylalanine inclusive. DNA is not on record. The germline V gene provides CDR1 SGHRS and CDR2 YFSETQ.